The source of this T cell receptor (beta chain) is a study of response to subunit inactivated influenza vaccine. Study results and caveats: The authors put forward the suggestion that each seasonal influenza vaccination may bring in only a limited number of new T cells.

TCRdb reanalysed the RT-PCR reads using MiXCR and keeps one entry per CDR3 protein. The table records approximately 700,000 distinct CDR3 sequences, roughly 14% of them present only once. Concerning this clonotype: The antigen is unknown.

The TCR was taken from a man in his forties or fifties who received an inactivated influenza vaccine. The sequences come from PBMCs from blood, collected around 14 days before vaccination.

The CDR3 here is CASSPRGTSGTSYEQYF. The CDR3 nucleotides are TGTGCCAGCTCACCCCGAGGGACTAGCGGGACCTCCTACGAGCAGTACTTC. The chain employs TRBV18 and TRBJ2-7, with TRBD2 identical over 13 bases. In germline, CDR1 is KGHSH, CDR2 LQKENI. Trimming took 3 bases from V and 0 from J; bases not matched to a gene: 5. This CDR3 is built from 17 residues.